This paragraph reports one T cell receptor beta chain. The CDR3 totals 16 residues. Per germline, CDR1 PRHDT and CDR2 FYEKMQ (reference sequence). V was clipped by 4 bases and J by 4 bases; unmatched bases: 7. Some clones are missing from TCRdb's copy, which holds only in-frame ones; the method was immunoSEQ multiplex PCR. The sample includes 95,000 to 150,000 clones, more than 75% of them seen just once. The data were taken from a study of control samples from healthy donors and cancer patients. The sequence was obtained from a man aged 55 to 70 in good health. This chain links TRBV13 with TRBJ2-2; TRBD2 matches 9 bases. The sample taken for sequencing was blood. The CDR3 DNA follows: TGTGCCAGCAGCTGGAGACTAGCGGTGGTCACCGGGGAGCTGTTTTTT. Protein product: CASSWRLAVVTGELFF.